The 3 T cell receptor beta chains below come from one sample, sequenced in a study of T cell responses to AZD1222 COVID-19 vaccine. The repertoire was sequenced with immunoSEQ multiplex PCR; TCRdb's copy has only in-frame clones and lacks some. Counted here are about 170,000 clones, over 90% occurring once; the ten biggest clones make up around 3.8%. The sample consisted of peripheral blood, taken on day 0 of AZD1222 vaccination. The receptors were gathered from an adult in good health.

On this clone: Other DNA variants within this sample encode the same CDR3. The rearrangement uses TRBV27 and TRBJ2-7; a weak D match, TRBD2 (6 bases). The CDR3 consists of 13 residues. In germline, CDR1 is MNHEY, CDR2 SMNVEV (reference sequence). Trimming removed 0 bases from V and 3 bases from J, with 6 bases in between. CDR3 region: CASSLSGGYEQYF. DNA for the CDR3: TGTGCCAGCAGTTTATCGGGAGGCTACGAGCAGTACTTC.

This clone occurred a few times. J is TRBJ1-4 and V is TRBV13, with TRBD1 as a possible D gene (5 bases). CDR1 PRHDT and CDR2 FYEKMQ come from the germline V gene (reference sequence). Trimming left V 3 bases short and J 8 bases short, with 13 bases between. CDR3 length: 14 residues. The CDR3 is CASSFGRVGEKLFF. CDR3 in DNA: TGTGCCAGCAGCTTTGGCAGGGTGGGAGAAAAACTGTTTTTT.

The chain employs TRBV6-5 and TRBJ1-2; D unresolved. V lost 4 bases, J lost 4 bases, and 16 bases lay in between. This CDR3 has 15 residues. The germline V gene has CDR1 MNHEY and CDR2 SVGAGI. CDR3 residues: CASSSPPTGIYGYTF. For the CDR3, the DNA is TGTGCCAGCAGTTCCCCGCCGACTGGGATCTATGGCTACACCTTC.